The T cell receptor (beta chain) under discussion was sequenced for a study of blood T cell repertoires in COVID-19. Turning to the study itself: Samples came from the United States, Italy and Spain, spanning acute and convalescent COVID-19. Nucleic acid was either cDNA or gDNA, and it came from T cells, B-cell-depleted T cells, or PBMCs.

Trimming at V came to 5 bases and at J to 5 bases, leaving 14 bases not matched to a gene. This CDR3 has 17 amino acids. CDR1 is SEHNR and CDR2 is FQNEAQ in the germline V gene (reference sequence). Original handling: Scientists estimated how many nucleated cells there were by amplifying reference gene primers. The repertoire was sequenced with immunoSEQ multiplex PCR; TCRdb's copy has only in-frame clones and lacks some. V, J and clone size are those of that table, while D and trimming were read from the DNA. The sample contains about 520,000 clones, 80% to 90% of which appear only once. The sample taken for sequencing was peripheral blood. V usage is TRBV7-9 and J usage is TRBJ2-3, with 9 nucleotides matching TRBD2. This receptor was obtained from a human donor in a cohort sampled during active COVID-19. The CDR3 DNA follows: TGTGCCAGCAGCACCCGACTAGCGGCCCTTCGCGGAGATACGCAGTATTTT. Its protein product is CASSTRLAALRGDTQYF.